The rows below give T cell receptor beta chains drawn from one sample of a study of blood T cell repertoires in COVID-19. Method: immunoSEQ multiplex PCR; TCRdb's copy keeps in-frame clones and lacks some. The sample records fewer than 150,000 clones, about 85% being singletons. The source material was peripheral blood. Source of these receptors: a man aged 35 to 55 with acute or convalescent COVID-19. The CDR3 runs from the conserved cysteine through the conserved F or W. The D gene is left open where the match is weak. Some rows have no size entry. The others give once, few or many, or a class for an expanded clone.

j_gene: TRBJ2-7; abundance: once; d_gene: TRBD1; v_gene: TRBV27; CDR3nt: TGTGCCAGCAGTCCCGGACAGGGAGGCAACGAGCAGTACTTC; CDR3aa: CASSPGQGGNEQYF
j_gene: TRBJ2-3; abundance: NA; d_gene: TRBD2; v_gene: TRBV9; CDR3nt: TGTGCCAGCAGTTCACTAGCGGTAGATACGCAGTATTTT; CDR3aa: CASSSLAVDTQYF
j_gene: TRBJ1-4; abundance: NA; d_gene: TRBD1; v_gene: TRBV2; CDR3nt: TGTGCCACCACAGGGGTTTCGGAGGAAAAACTGTTTTTT; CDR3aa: CATTGVSEEKLFF
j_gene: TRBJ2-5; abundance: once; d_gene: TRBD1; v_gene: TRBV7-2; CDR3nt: TGTGCCAGCAGCTTACTTTATGACAGGGGTGAGACCCAGTACTTC; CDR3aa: CASSLLYDRGETQYF
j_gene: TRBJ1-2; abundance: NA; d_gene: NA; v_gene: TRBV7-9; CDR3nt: TGTGCCAGCAGCTTAGACGCACAGGCCGATGGCTACACCTTC; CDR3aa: CASSLDAQADGYTF
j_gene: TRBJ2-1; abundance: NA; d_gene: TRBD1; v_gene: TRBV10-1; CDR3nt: TGCGCCAGCAGTGACCCGGGACAGGCTGAGCAGTTCTTC; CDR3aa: CASSDPGQAEQFF
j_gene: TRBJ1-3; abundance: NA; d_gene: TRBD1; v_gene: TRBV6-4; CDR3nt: TGTGCCAGCAGTGCGACAGGGAGTACTGGAAACACCATATATTTT; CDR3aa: CASSATGSTGNTIYF
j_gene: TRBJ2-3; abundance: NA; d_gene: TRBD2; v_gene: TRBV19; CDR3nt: TGTGCCAGTAGTCCCCGGGGGGGGGAAGTCGATACGCAGTATTTT; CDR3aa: CASSPRGGEVDTQYF
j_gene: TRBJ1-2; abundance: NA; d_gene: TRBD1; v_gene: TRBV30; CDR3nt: TGTGCCTGGAGTGGACAGGGGTACGATGGCTACACCTTC; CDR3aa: CAWSGQGYDGYTF
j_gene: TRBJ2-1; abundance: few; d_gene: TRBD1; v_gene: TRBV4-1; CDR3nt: TGCGCCAGCAGCCAAATGAGGGGACAGGGAGTGCACAATGAGCAGTTCTTC; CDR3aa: CASSQMRGQGVHNEQFF
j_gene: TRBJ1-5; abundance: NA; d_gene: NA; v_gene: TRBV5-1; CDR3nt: TGCGCCAGCCGGAACCGGGCGGGGCAGCCCCAGCATTTT; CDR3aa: CASRNRAGQPQHF
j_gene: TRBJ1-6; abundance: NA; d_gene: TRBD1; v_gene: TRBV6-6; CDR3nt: TGTGCCAGCAGTTATACAGGGGACTCAGGATCACCCCTCCACTTT; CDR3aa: CASSYTGDSGSPLHF